The sequence of this TCR beta chain was determined in a study of T cell changes during pregnancy in multiple sclerosis (dated by TCRdb to the late 2010s). Regarding the study in general: Changes in the T cell repertoire over the course of pregnancy were examined in this study in women with multiple sclerosis.

As regards this clone: Its antigen is not yet known. No quality values exist for individual bases; no much larger clone is one base distant.

Per the germline V gene (reference sequence), MNHNY is the CDR1 and SVGAGI is the CDR2. V has 4 bases trimmed and J has 7 bases trimmed; junction bases matching no gene number 8. From cysteine to phenylalanine, the CDR3 is 15 amino acids long. Only CDR3 DNA is held: 45 bases, read in frame from base 1. Library creation used the immunoSEQ multiplex PCR assay. Held by TCRdb, this immuneACCESS table contains in-frame sequences only and omits some clones. Under half of the omission traces to an unresolved V gene where checked; the cause of the rest is unknown. Within this sample are about 75,000 clones, with 94% of them counted one time only. The ten largest clones capture more than 0.12% of the sample.

Sequenced material: CD4+ T cells from peripheral blood mononuclear cells, taken after pregnancy. The chain is encoded by TRBV6-6 joined to TRBJ1-5, with 9 bases aligning to TRBD1. The sequence derives from a female donor with multiple sclerosis, enrolled in a pregnancy study. CDR3 sequence: CASSSGQGRNQPQHF. The base sequence is TGTGCCAGCAGTTCGGGACAGGGTAGGAACCAGCCCCAGCATTTT.